The 15 T cell receptor beta chains below all came from one sample that was sequenced in a study of blood T cells in healthy people across ages. Primed by a sample-barcoded 5' primer and a J-beta primer mix, a second PCR proceeded for roughly 6 to 12 cycles. TCRdb redid the calling of the 5' RACE reads with MiXCR, one entry per CDR3 protein. The table has 850,000 to 1,000,000 distinct CDR3 sequences, roughly 51% seen once; the top ten hold about a fifth. Sequencing input: blood. All receptors derive from a woman aged 55-70 years in good health.

The rearrangement joins TRBV4-3 to TRBJ1-1; no clear D. The V and J ends lost 1 base and 5 bases respectively, with 14 bases between them. The CDR3 loop spans 15 amino acids. Germline loops: CDR1 LGHNA, CDR2 YSLEER. The CDR3 coding sequence is TGCGCCAGCAGCCAAGCTGTGATAGGGAGGACTGAAGCTTTCTTT. Its protein product is CASSQAVIGRTEAFF.

The rearrangement links TRBV9 to TRBJ2-3; no clear D. V dropped 0 bases and J dropped 0 bases, with 8 bases sitting between them. CDR3 length: 15 residues. Germline assignment: CDR1 SGDLS and CDR2 YYNGEE. The CDR3 here is CASSVAATSTDTQYF. CDR3 DNA: TGTGCCAGCAGCGTAGCGGCAACTAGCACAGATACGCAGTATTTT.

The chain employs TRBV5-1 and TRBJ2-1, with 9 bases identical to TRBD1. This CDR3 has 15 residues. Germline CDR1 and CDR2: SGHRS and YFSETQ. Trimming cost V 4 bases and J 7 bases; bases outside gene matches: 9. CDR3 nucleotide sequence: TGCGCCAGCAGCCACACCGGGACAGGGAGGAATGAGCAGTTCTTC. It codes for CASSHTGTGRNEQFF.

The chain is built from TRBV7-6 and TRBJ2-5; 10 nucleotides align to TRBD2. With 4 bases clipped from V and 11 bases from J, the junction kept 13 bases outside the gene matches. Germline values: CDR1 SGHVS, CDR2 FNYEAQ. The CDR3 sequence is 15 residues long. As DNA, the CDR3 is TGTGCCAGCAGCTGGTCTAGCGGGAGTAACAATGAGCAGTACTTC. Translation: CASSWSSGSNNEQYF. Variable domain in full (rest from reference TRBV7-6 and TRBJ2-5): GAGVSQSPRYKVTKRGQDVALRCDPISGHVSLYWYRQALGQGPEFLTYFNYEAQQDKSGLPNDRFSAERPEGSISTLTIQRTEQRDSAMYRCASSWSSGSNNEQYFGPGTRLLVL.

The rearrangement uses TRBV29-1 and TRBJ2-2; no firm D call. The V gene lost 4 bases and the J gene lost 4 bases, with 10 bases spanning the gap. From germline, CDR1 is SQVTM and CDR2 ANQGSEA. This CDR3 region has 13 residues. The CDR3 DNA reads TGCAGCGTTGTTACAGACTTCACCGGGGAGCTGTTTTTT. Amino acid sequence: CSVVTDFTGELFF.

V and J are TRBV28 and TRBJ1-2; TRBD1 is a possible D gene (6 bases). V shed 5 bases and J shed 5 bases, with 12 bases lying between them. The germline gives CDR1 MDHEN, CDR2 SYDVKM. This CDR3 is 13 amino acids long. The CDR3 loop reads CASSPQQGYGYTF. CDR3 DNA sequence: TGTGCCAGCAGTCCCCAACAGGGTTATGGCTACACCTTC.

V usage is TRBV2 and J usage is TRBJ2-3, with D hard to call. Germline V gene lookup returns CDR1 SNHLY and CDR2 FYNNEI. V was clipped by 3 bases and J by 0 bases, with 10 bases between them. CDR3 length equals 15 residues. CDR3 sequence (DNA): TGTGCCAGCAGTGATGAGGAGCCTAGCACAGATACGCAGTATTTT. This gives the protein CASSDEEPSTDTQYF.

The chain links TRBV27 to TRBJ1-1; D is unclear. This CDR3 comprises 14 residues. The V end lost 0 bases, the J end lost 1 base, and 6 bases lay between the germline ends. Germline-derived CDR1 and CDR2 are MNHEY and SMNVEV (reference sequence). The DNA of the CDR3 is TGTGCCAGCAGTTTATCGTCAGCGAACACTGAAGCTTTCTTT. This encodes CASSLSSANTEAFF.

The chain joins TRBV12-3 or TRBV12-4 to TRBJ2-3; 11 bases map to TRBD2. There are 17 residues in the CDR3. V dropped 0 bases and J dropped 0; count of bases not matched to a gene: 2. CDR3 sequence: CASSLATSGISTDTQYF. CDR3 bases: TGTGCCAGCAGTTTAGCGACTAGCGGGATAAGCACAGATACGCAGTATTTT.

Points on this clonotype: A single base separates this from a much larger clone, so it may be a read error. The chain carries TRBV7-2 and TRBJ2-7; D is uncertain. The CDR3 has 14 amino acids. V lost 4 bases and J lost 2, with 12 bases in between. From germline, CDR1 is SGHTA and CDR2 FQGNSA. The CDR3 region is CASSSALLAYEQYF. Written as DNA, the CDR3 is TGTGCCAGCAGCTCAGCTCTGCTGGCCTACGAGCAGTACTTC.

The chain is built from TRBV6-2 or TRBV6-3 and TRBJ2-6; no clear D. V was clipped by 4 bases and J by 0 bases, with 10 bases between them. CDR3 length equals 16 residues. From germline, CDR1 is MNHEY and CDR2 SVGEGT. This chain's CDR3 is CASSSLMTSGANVLTF. Written as DNA, the CDR3 is TGTGCCAGCAGTTCCCTAATGACCTCTGGGGCCAACGTCCTGACTTTC.

This chain uses TRBV12-3 or TRBV12-4 with TRBJ2-5, with 10 bases fitting TRBD1. This CDR3 has 14 residues. J was trimmed by 11 bases and V by 2 bases; bases with no gene match: 8. CDR3 sequence reads: CASSLRGQGSEQYF. CDR3 nucleotides: TGTGCCAGCAGTTTAAGGGGACAGGGGTCCGAACAGTACTTC.

The chain joins TRBV4-2 to TRBJ1-6, with D uncertain. V gave up 2 bases and J gave up 7 bases, with 9 bases separating them. Germline values: CDR1 LGHNA, CDR2 YNFKEQ. The CDR3 totals 14 residues. The CDR3 spells CASSQQHSNSPLHF. As DNA, the CDR3 is TGTGCCAGCAGCCAACAGCATTCAAATTCACCCCTCCACTTT.

The chain is built from TRBV28 and TRBJ1-1; TRBD1 agrees at 7 bases. J gave up 10 bases and V 8 bases, and 16 bases lay outside the gene matches. CDR1 is MDHEN, CDR2 SYDVKM, per germline. This CDR3 spans 14 amino acids. CDR3 protein: CASCEGGARSAAFF. The CDR3 DNA follows: TGTGCCAGCTGTGAAGGGGGCGCCCGTTCAGCAGCTTTCTTT.

This clonotype was observed a handful of times. The chain is built from TRBV6-1 and TRBJ1-1; D is uncertain. Trimming left V 1 base short and J 1 base short, with 4 bases between. The V gene's germline CDR1 is MNHNS and CDR2 SASEGT. The CDR3 sequence is 13 residues long. The CDR3 DNA reads TGTGCCAGCAGTGAAGGGGGGAACACTGAAGCTTTCTTT. Its protein is CASSEGGNTEAFF.